The 28 T cell receptor beta chains below come from one sample, sequenced in a study of blood T cells in healthy people across ages (dated by TCRdb to the mid-2010s). Receptors were amplified or captured by 5' RACE. Instrument on record: Illumina HiSeq 2500. A second 7 to 11 cycle PCR used a sample-barcoded 5' primer and a J-beta primer mix. TCRdb cleaned the public reads at Q25 with fastp, built clones with MiXCR and kept in-frame beta chains. Records with the same CDR3 protein are collapsed into one entry carrying the most frequent genes and DNA. The sample yields hundreds of thousands of distinct CDR3 sequences; roughly 21% were counted once. The ten largest make up roughly 3.9% of the sample. Material for sequencing was blood. These receptors came from a man between 70 and 80 years old in good health.

This clonotype has a count of ten or more. The DNA for the CDR3 is TGTGCCAGCAGCAAAGCAGACAGGCCTACTAGTCAGCCCCAGCATTTT. It is translated as CASSKADRPTSQPQHF. The chain links TRBV21-1 to TRBJ1-5; the table's D call TRBD1 went unverified against the DNA. TRBV21-1 is tagged as a pseudogene. The CDR3 consists of 16 residues.

The chain carries TRBV6-4 and TRBJ2-5; 9 nucleotides agree with TRBD2. The J call could be wrong; TRBJ2-1 is a better fit for the DNA end. The CDR3 is 16 residues long. Per germline, CDR1 MRHNA and CDR2 SNTAGT. CDR3 amino acids: CASSDQGGRAGDEQFF. For the CDR3, the DNA is TGTGCCAGCAGTGACCAGGGCGGGAGGGCCGGCGATGAGCAGTTCTTC.

This clonotype showed up just a few times. The V gene is TRBV27, the J gene TRBJ2-5, with 9 bases fitting TRBD2. The CDR3 runs to 15 residues. V trimming: 5 bases; J trimming: 4 bases; junction bases outside the gene matches: 8. From germline, CDR1 is MNHEY and CDR2 SMNVEV (reference sequence). The CDR3 sequence is CASSPWVSGRETQYF. The CDR3 DNA sequence: TGTGCCAGCAGTCCTTGGGTTAGCGGGAGAGAGACCCAGTACTTC.

This clonotype has at least ten counts. V usage is TRBV2 and J usage is TRBJ2-5; the D is unclear. CDR3 size: 11 residues. The V end was cut by 4 bases, the J end by 5 bases, with 5 bases between. Looked up from germline, CDR1 is SNHLY and CDR2 is FYNNEI. The DNA for the CDR3 is TGTGCCAGCAGTGTTTCGGAGACCCAGTACTTC. It encodes CASSVSETQYF. Together with reference TRBV2 and TRBJ2-5, the CDR3 gives the full variable domain: EPEVTQTPSHQVTQMGQEVILRCVPISNHLYFYWYRQILGQKVEFLVSFYNNEISEKSEIFDDQFSVERPDGSNFTLKIRSTKLEDSAMYFCASSVSETQYFGPGTRLLVL.

CDR3 bases: TGTGCCAGCACAGAATTCTATGGCTACACCTTC. Translated: CASTEFYGYTF. J is TRBJ1-2 and V is TRBV21-1. TRBV21-1 is a listed pseudogene. The length of the CDR3 is 11 residues.

This clonotype is judged medium-sized. The chain links TRBV20-1 to TRBJ1-1; a weak D match, TRBD1 (6 bases). CDR3 length: 14 amino acids. CDR1 is DFQATT, CDR2 SNEGSKA, per germline (reference sequence). Trimming took off 0 bases at V and 0 bases at J, with 8 bases between the two ends. The CDR3 nucleotides are TGCAGTGCTAGAGAGCAGGGGATGAACACTGAAGCTTTCTTT. As protein: CSAREQGMNTEAFF.

The chain carries TRBV15 and TRBJ2-5, with D maybe TRBD2 (6 bases). The CDR3 contains 14 residues. Trimming cost V 0 bases and J 4 bases, with 9 bases left between them. Germline V gene sequence: CDR1 LNHNV, CDR2 YYDKDF (reference sequence). The CDR3 DNA sequence: TGTGCCACCAGCAGAGATTCGGAGGGAGAGACCCAGTACTTC. Protein: CATSRDSEGETQYF.

This clonotype was seen many times. The V and J genes are TRBV7-2 and TRBJ1-1, with D uncertain. The CDR3 totals 15 residues. Between the trimmed V and J ends, which lost 1 base and 4 bases, there was a span of 13 bases. Germline-derived CDR1 and CDR2 are SGHTA and FQGNSA. Here the CDR3 DNA reads TGTGCCAGCAGCTTAGAAGGTTTCGGGGTCACTGAAGCTTTCTTT. The encoded protein is CASSLEGFGVTEAFF.

The rearrangement uses TRBV7-9 and TRBJ2-5; 9 nucleotides align to TRBD1. The better agreement between TRBJ2-1 and the DNA end casts doubt on the J call. The germline V gene encodes CDR1 SEHNR and CDR2 FQNEAQ (reference sequence). This CDR3 has 15 residues. The CDR3 nucleotides are TGTGCCAGCAGCTTCGGACAGGGGAAGGACAATGAGCAGTTCTTC. Translated, it gives CASSFGQGKDNEQFF.

This clonotype was seen more than once but under ten times. The V call is TRBV9, the J call TRBJ1-6, with 9 positions matching TRBD1. V was pared by 4 bases and J by 6 bases, with 8 bases of the junction left unmatched. CDR3 length equals 16 residues. The germline V gene encodes CDR1 SGDLS and CDR2 YYNGEE. For the CDR3, the DNA is TGTGCCAGCAGCACTTACAGGGACAGGGCTAATTCACCCCTCCACTTT. It encodes CASSTYRDRANSPLHF.

CDR3 coding DNA: TGTGCCAGCAGTTTTCAACACGTCCGGGACAGGGGCCCCGGGGAGCTGTTTTTT. This codes for CASSFQHVRDRGPGELFF. The genes are TRBV28 and TRBJ2-2; 10 nucleotides match TRBD1. V dropped 3 bases and J dropped 6; count of bases not matched to a gene: 13. Germline CDR1 is MDHEN and CDR2 is SYDVKM. This CDR3 contains 18 residues.

This chain links TRBV7-2 with TRBJ2-4; D is undetermined. This CDR3 region has 12 residues. Germline CDR1 reads SGHTA; CDR2 reads FQGNSA. V shed 1 base and J shed 9 bases, with 7 bases lying between them. For the CDR3, the DNA is TGTGCCAGCAGCTTAGTTCTGGGCATTCAGTACTTC. It specifies CASSLVLGIQYF.

This clonotype came up many times. The V and J genes are TRBV20-1 and TRBJ2-5; 7 bases agree with TRBD1. With 8 bases clipped from V and 1 base from J, the junction kept 10 bases outside the gene matches. From germline, CDR1 is DFQATT and CDR2 SNEGSKA (reference sequence). CDR3 length: 14 residues. CDR3 amino acids: CSSKFGTVQETQYF. The CDR3 region has the DNA TGCAGTTCGAAGTTCGGGACAGTCCAAGAGACCCAGTACTTC.

This clonotype was seen only a few times. The J gene is TRBJ2-3, the V gene TRBV11-2; 7 bases fit TRBD1. Germline V gene sequence: CDR1 SGHAT, CDR2 FQNNGV. This CDR3 is built from 14 residues. V gave up 5 bases and J gave up 3 bases; unmatched junction bases: 5. The CDR3 sequence is CASSPQGQTDTQYF. CDR3 coding DNA: TGTGCCAGCAGCCCCCAGGGACAGACAGATACGCAGTATTTT.

A few counts support this clonotype. The gene calls are TRBV4-3 and TRBJ2-3; TRBD2 is a possible D gene (6 bases). Germline V gives CDR1 LGHNA, CDR2 YSLEER. This CDR3 comprises 14 residues. V lost 7 bases, J lost 4 bases, and 15 bases lay in between. The CDR3 sequence: CASKLTGVSDTQYF. The CDR3 bases are TGCGCCAGCAAGTTAACGGGAGTGTCAGATACGCAGTATTTT.

The rearrangement joins TRBV7-9 to TRBJ2-1; 10 bases agree with TRBD2. The CDR3 has 15 residues. CDR1 and CDR2 (germline): SEHNR, FQNEAQ (reference sequence). V lost 5 bases to trimming and J lost 5 bases; unmatched junction nucleotides: 6. The chain's CDR3 is CASSPTSGINNEQFF. The CDR3 DNA reads TGTGCCAGCAGCCCTACTAGCGGGATAAACAATGAGCAGTTCTTC.

There are a few counts of this clonotype. This chain links TRBV14 with TRBJ2-5; 7 positions agree with TRBD2. The J call may not be correct, given that the DNA end is closer to TRBJ2-1. Germline CDR1 reads SGHDN; CDR2 reads FVKESK. The CDR3 has 14 residues. CDR3 loop: CASSWTGGSYEQFF. CDR3 DNA sequence: TGTGCCAGCAGCTGGACTGGCGGGAGCTATGAGCAGTTCTTC.

This clonotype occurred a few times. The chain is built from TRBV10-3 and TRBJ2-5; 9 bases are a match to TRBD2. The CDR3 covers 13 residues. The trim removed 5 bases at V and 4 bases at J, leaving 2 bases unmatched. Germline lookup yields CDR1 ENHRY and CDR2 SYGVKD. CDR3 nucleotide sequence: TGTGCCATCAGTCTAGCGGGACGAGAGACCCAGTACTTC. Translated, it gives CAISLAGRETQYF.

At least ten counts were recorded for this clonotype. This chain uses TRBV3-1 with TRBJ2-3; D is possibly TRBD1 or TRBD2 (6 bases each). Germline CDR1 LGHDT, CDR2 YNNKEL (reference sequence). This CDR3 is built from 18 residues. The V and J ends lost 3 bases and 5 bases respectively, with 24 bases between them. CDR3 protein: CASSHGTGTPRGKDTQYF. The CDR3 nucleotides are TGTGCCAGCAGCCATGGTACCGGGACTCCCAGGGGAAAAGATACGCAGTATTTT.

The chain recombines TRBV7-9 with TRBJ2-5; TRBD2 matches 9 bases. The DNA end favors TRBJ2-7, so the J call may be wrong. From germline, CDR1 is SEHNR and CDR2 FQNEAQ (reference sequence). The CDR3 is made up of 15 amino acids. Here the CDR3 reads CASSPTSGPIYEQYF. CDR3 in DNA: TGTGCCAGCAGCCCCACTAGCGGGCCTATCTACGAGCAGTACTTC.

With regard to this clonotype: A much larger clone differs from this one at a single base, so this may be a read error. This chain joins TRBV5-1 and TRBJ2-5, with 9 bases identical to TRBD1. CDR3 length: 15 amino acids. The junction had 8 bases not matched to a gene; V was cut back by 3 bases and J by 5 bases. Germline V gene lookup returns CDR1 SGHRS and CDR2 YFSETQ. CDR3 in DNA: TGCGCCAGCAGCTCAGGGGCAGGGACAGGGGAGACCCAGTACTTC. It encodes CASSSGAGTGETQYF.

V usage is TRBV28 and J usage is TRBJ1-2; D gene ambiguous. Germline loops: CDR1 MDHEN, CDR2 SYDVKM. The V end was cut by 8 bases, the J end by 2 bases, with 12 bases between. This CDR3 is built from 13 residues. The CDR3 DNA is TGTGCCAGCGGAAGGGAAGCGAACTATGGCTACACCTTC. This translates into CASGREANYGYTF.

This clonotype was observed a few times. The chain joins TRBV7-6 to TRBJ2-3, with 7 bases lining up with TRBD2. Unmatched junction bases numbered 6, after V lost 1 base and J lost 2 bases. The CDR3 loop spans 16 amino acids. CDR1 and CDR2 (germline): SGHVS, FNYEAQ. CDR3 protein: CASSLVSGALTDTQYF. The CDR3 nucleotides read TGTGCCAGCAGCTTAGTCAGCGGGGCTCTCACAGATACGCAGTATTTT.

A note on this clonotype: One junction end does not reproduce the germline sequence, and a read error may be involved. V usage is TRBV6-1 and J usage is TRBJ1-2, with a weak D call TRBD1 (5 bases). The CDR3 is 16 residues long. Germline V gene data show CDR1 as MNHNS and CDR2 as SASEGT. In nucleotides, the CDR3 is TGTGCCAGCAGTGAAGAATCGACAGAACCTAACTATGGCTACATCTTC. Protein: CASSEESTEPNYGYIF.

This clonotype came up a few times. The gene calls are TRBV5-1 and TRBJ2-5, with 7 bases aligning to TRBD1. The DNA end lines up better with TRBJ2-7; the J call may be wrong. Germline CDR1 reads SGHRS; CDR2 reads YFSETQ. The CDR3 consists of 15 residues. CDR3 nucleotides: TGCGCCAGCAGGTACCTCGGACAGGAATCCTACGAGCAGTACTTC. Protein sequence: CASRYLGQESYEQYF.

This rearrangement joins TRBV29-1 to TRBJ1-4; D is ambiguous. The V and J ends lost 4 bases and 3 bases respectively, with 6 bases between them. The CDR3 has 12 amino acids. CDR1 and CDR2 (germline): SQVTM, ANQGSEA. The CDR3 DNA reads TGCAGCGTTGGGCAGCCTAATGAAAAACTGTTTTTT. Translating gives CSVGQPNEKLFF.

V usage is TRBV7-9 and J usage is TRBJ2-1; D unresolved. CDR1 and CDR2 (germline): SEHNR, FQNEAQ (reference sequence). This CDR3 has 17 residues. Trimming shortened V by 5 bases and J by 5 bases, and 22 bases separated the two germline ends. The chain's CDR3 is CASSLRPSFPEHNEQFF. In DNA, the CDR3 is TGTGCCAGCAGCCTACGGCCTTCTTTTCCCGAACACAATGAGCAGTTCTTC.

The V call is TRBV29-1, the J call TRBJ2-3, with 7 nucleotides matching TRBD1. Germline values: CDR1 SQVTM, CDR2 ANQGSEA. The CDR3 extends over 13 amino acids. Unmatched junction bases numbered 4, after V lost 4 bases and J lost 3 bases. This CDR3 is CSVGTGLTDTQYF. CDR3 DNA: TGCAGCGTTGGGACAGGTCTGACAGATACGCAGTATTTT.